The 20 T cell receptor beta chains below all came from one sample that was sequenced in a study of blood T cell repertoires in COVID-19. Sequencing used immunoSEQ multiplex PCR; TCRdb keeps in-frame clones, though not all of them. The table has over 70,000 clones, about 77% seen once. The sample was peripheral blood. Receptors were obtained from a man in his 70s with COVID-19, enrolled during active disease.

The chain is built from TRBV5-1 and TRBJ2-5; a possible D gene is TRBD1 (6 bases). The V gene lost 0 bases and the J gene lost 3 bases, with 9 bases spanning the gap. Germline V gives CDR1 SGHRS, CDR2 YFSETQ. The CDR3 is 14 residues long. The CDR3 DNA reads as TGCGCCAGCAGCTTGGCACAGGGAGAAGAGACCCAGTACTTC. Its translation: CASSLAQGEETQYF.

The genes are TRBV28 and TRBJ2-7, with 7 bases lining up with TRBD2. Germline V CDR1 and CDR2: MDHEN, SYDVKM. This CDR3 has 11 amino acids. The V and J ends lost 5 bases and 7 bases, in that order; junction bases with no gene match: 2. In DNA, the CDR3 is TGTGCCAGCAGTGTCGGGGGGGAGCAGTACTTC. It yields the protein CASSVGGEQYF.

The chain uses TRBV5-6 and TRBJ1-1; 7 positions agree with TRBD1. V trimming: 0 bases; J trimming: 3 bases; junction bases outside the gene matches: 8. Germline loops: CDR1 SGHDT, CDR2 YYEEEE. The CDR3 loop spans 16 amino acids. The CDR3 sequence is CASSLGPDQGDTEAFF. CDR3 coding DNA: TGTGCCAGCAGCTTGGGGCCCGACCAGGGGGACACTGAAGCTTTCTTT.

The chain combines TRBV1 with TRBJ1-4; the DNA was not used to check the table's D call, TRBD1. TRBV1 counts as a pseudogene. CDR3 length equals 18 residues. The CDR3 loop reads CTSSQDRQDAFPNEKLFF. DNA for the CDR3: TGCACCAGCAGCCAAGATAGACAGGACGCATTCCCGAATGAAAAACTGTTTTTT.

This rearrangement joins TRBV5-6 to TRBJ1-2; weak D call: TRBD1 (6 bases). Trimming took off 3 bases at V and 5 bases at J, with 8 bases between the two ends. Germline values: CDR1 SGHDT, CDR2 YYEEEE. This CDR3 region has 12 residues. The CDR3 nucleotides read TGTGCCAGCAGCTCAGGGGAGTATGGCTACACCTTC. This codes for CASSSGEYGYTF. The full variable domain, in which reference TRBV5-6 and TRBJ1-2 provide the parts outside the CDR3, is DAGVTQSPTHLIKTRGQQVTLRCSPKSGHDTVSWYQQALGQGPQFIFQYYEEEERQRGNFPDRFSGHQFPNYSSELNVNALLLGDSALYLCASSSGEYGYTFGSGTRLTVV.

This clone came up a few times. The junction differs from germline at one of its ends, possibly a read error. This chain uses TRBV4-2 with TRBJ2-7, with TRBD2 matching over 7 bases. In germline, CDR1 is LGHNA, CDR2 YNFKEQ. The CDR3 runs 15 residues. DNA for the CDR3: TGTGCCAGCAGTCAAGCGTCTAGCGGTTCCTACGAGCAGTACTTC. Translating gives CASSQASSGSYEQYF.

This clone came up a few times. V is TRBV7-2 and J is TRBJ2-2, with a weak D call TRBD1 (5 bases). Germline V gene data show CDR1 as SGHTA and CDR2 as FQGNSA. The CDR3 sequence is 16 residues long. V shed 5 bases and J shed 5 bases, with 18 bases lying between them. The CDR3: CASSVRGRSLTGELFF. The CDR3 region has the DNA TGTGCCAGCAGCGTAAGGGGCAGGAGCTTAACCGGGGAGCTGTTTTTT. Full variable domain (outside the CDR3, taken from reference TRBV7-2 and TRBJ2-2): GAGVSQSPSNKVTEKGKDVELRCDPISGHTALYWYRQSLGQGLEFLIYFQGNSAPDKSGLPSDRFSAERTGGSVSTLTIQRTQQEDSAVYLCASSVRGRSLTGELFFGEGSRLTVL.

The CDR3 is CSVGQVLNTEAFF. The CDR3 region has the DNA TGCAGCGTTGGACAGGTGTTGAACACTGAAGCTTTCTTT. The V gene is TRBV29-1, the J gene TRBJ1-1, with TRBD1 as a possible D gene (6 bases). This CDR3 contains 13 residues. V shed 4 bases and J shed 0 bases, with 9 bases lying between them. Germline CDR1 SQVTM, CDR2 ANQGSEA.

The CDR3 protein is CASSLDRQGLNSPLHF. CDR3 coding DNA: TGTGCCAGCAGCTTAGACCGTCAGGGTCTAAATTCACCCCTCCACTTT. The chain joins TRBV11-3 to TRBJ1-6, with D possibly TRBD1 on 5 matching bases. The germline V gene has CDR1 SGHNT and CDR2 YENEEA. The CDR3 is 16 amino acids. Trimming pared 0 bases from V and 7 bases from J, leaving 13 bases between. The full variable domain, completed using reference TRBV11-3 and TRBJ1-6, is EAGVVQSPRYKIIEKKQPVAFWCNPISGHNTLYWYLQNLGQGPELLIRYENEEAVDDSQLPKDRFSAERLKGVDSTLKIQPAELGDSAVYLCASSLDRQGLNSPLHFGNGTRLTVT.

In this sample, this clone turned up a few times. The J gene is TRBJ2-3, the V gene TRBV15, with 8 bases identical to TRBD2. Germline V gene lookup returns CDR1 LNHNV and CDR2 YYDKDF (reference sequence). Trimming cost V 2 bases and J 3 bases; bases outside gene matches: 4. The CDR3 is 15 residues long. The CDR3 coding sequence is TGTGCCACCAGCAGAATAGCGGGGTTTACAGATACGCAGTATTTT. Its translation: CATSRIAGFTDTQYF.

The J gene is TRBJ2-7, the V gene TRBV7-2; D unresolved. CDR3 size: 14 residues. CDR1 SGHTA and CDR2 FQGNSA come from the germline V gene. Trimming removed 0 bases at V and 0 bases at J, with 6 bases between. The CDR3 sequence is CASSLAHSSYEQYF. The CDR3 DNA reads TGTGCCAGCAGCTTAGCGCACAGCTCCTACGAGCAGTACTTC. Full variable domain (outside the CDR3, taken from reference TRBV7-2 and TRBJ2-7): GAGVSQSPSNKVTEKGKDVELRCDPISGHTALYWYRQSLGQGLEFLIYFQGNSAPDKSGLPSDRFSAERTGGSVSTLTIQRTQQEDSAVYLCASSLAHSSYEQYFGPGTRLTVT.

This rearrangement joins TRBV30 to TRBJ2-5; possibly TRBD2 for D (5 bases). Germline loops: CDR1 GTSNPN, CDR2 SVGIG (reference sequence). The CDR3 totals 13 residues. V lost 0 bases, J lost 5 bases, and 10 bases lay in between. This CDR3 is CAWSVGPGETQYF. CDR3 nucleotide sequence: TGTGCCTGGAGTGTAGGTCCGGGGGAGACCCAGTACTTC.

The rearrangement joins TRBV19 to TRBJ1-1, with D perhaps TRBD1 (6 bases). Germline CDR1 reads LNHDA; CDR2 reads SQIVND (reference sequence). The CDR3 loop spans 14 amino acids. Trimming stripped 4 bases from V and 1 base from J, with 10 bases between. The DNA of the CDR3 is TGTGCCAGTAGTAGGACAGATTCGAACACTGAAGCTTTCTTT. Its protein product is CASSRTDSNTEAFF. Together with reference TRBV19 and TRBJ1-1, the CDR3 gives the full variable domain: DGGITQSPKYLFRKEGQNVTLSCEQNLNHDAMYWYRQDPGQGLRLIYYSQIVNDFQKGDIAEGYSVSREKKESFPLTVTSAQKNPTAFYLCASSRTDSNTEAFFGQGTRLTVV.

This clone was counted at least ten times. CDR3 DNA sequence: TGTGCCAGCAGCTTAGATCCCACTACAGGGGGCTATGGCTACACCTTC. It encodes CASSLDPTTGGYGYTF. The V call is TRBV11-2, the J call TRBJ1-2, with TRBD1 matching 8 bases. Germline CDR1 reads SGHAT; CDR2 reads FQNNGV. The V segment lost 0 bases and the J segment 4 bases; nucleotides outside the gene matches: 7. The CDR3 contains 16 residues.

The rearrangement links TRBV7-8 to TRBJ1-2; TRBD1 might be the D (6 bases). The germline V and J ends were trimmed by 9 bases and 4 bases, with 21 bases remaining between them. CDR1 and CDR2 from the germline V gene are SGHVS and FQNEAQ. The CDR3 covers 15 residues. The CDR3 nucleotides are TGTGCCAGTAATTCCGGGGGGGGCGCGAGCTATGGCTACACCTTC. Its protein is CASNSGGGASYGYTF.

This clone was seen ten or more times. The V gene is TRBV10-3, the J gene TRBJ2-1, with 9 bases fitting TRBD1. The germline V gene has CDR1 ENHRY and CDR2 SYGVKD. The CDR3 runs to 15 residues. V dropped 4 bases and J dropped 7; count of bases not matched to a gene: 8. CDR3 amino acids: CAISGGTGFDNEQFF. The CDR3 DNA follows: TGTGCCATCAGTGGGGGGACAGGGTTTGATAATGAGCAGTTCTTC.

This clone was seen ten or more times. V usage is TRBV7-9 and J usage is TRBJ2-7; unclear D gene. Germline values: CDR1 SEHNR, CDR2 FQNEAQ (reference sequence). V lost 5 bases and J lost 4, with 15 bases in between. This CDR3 has 14 amino acids. CDR3 coding DNA: TGTGCCAGCAGCCGCGCGCGTAGCTTGTACGAGCAGTACTTC. Its protein product is CASSRARSLYEQYF.

The V and J genes are TRBV24-1 and TRBJ2-1; no definite D call. Germline CDR1 is KGHDR and CDR2 is SFDVKD. CDR3 size: 14 residues. The V end lost 1 base, the J end lost 4 bases, and 7 bases lay between the germline ends. The CDR3: CATSDFPRYNEQFF. CDR3 nucleotide sequence: TGTGCCACCAGTGATTTTCCCCGGTACAATGAGCAGTTCTTC.

Concerning this clone: The same CDR3 is also encoded by other DNA sequences in this sample. The chain recombines TRBV30 with TRBJ1-5; D gene ambiguous. With 0 bases removed from V and 3 bases from J, the gap between germline ends came to 6 bases. The CDR3 consists of 13 residues. Germline V gives CDR1 GTSNPN, CDR2 SVGIG (reference sequence). CDR3: CAWSVQSNQPQHF. As DNA, the CDR3 is TGTGCCTGGAGTGTCCAGTCCAATCAGCCCCAGCATTTT. Full variable domain (missing parts from reference TRBV30 and TRBJ1-5): SQTIHQWPATLVQPVGSPLSLECTVEGTSNPNLYWYRQAAGRGLQLLFYSVGIGQISSEVPQNLSASRPQDRQFILSSKKLLLSDSGFYLCAWSVQSNQPQHFGDGTRLSIL.

V gene TRBV18 combines with J gene TRBJ1-5, with TRBD1 matching over 8 bases. Germline V CDR1 and CDR2: KGHSH, LQKENI. The V gene end was trimmed by 4 bases and the J gene end by 3 bases; junction bases not matched to a gene: 11. There are 17 residues in the CDR3. The chain's CDR3 is CASSQNQGQGLNQPQHF. The DNA for the CDR3 is TGTGCCAGCTCACAAAACCAAGGACAGGGCCTCAATCAGCCCCAGCATTTT.